The present TCR beta chain was sequenced within a study of T cells in Graves' hyperthyroidism and ophthalmopathy. Each ophthalmopathy patient scored at least 3 on the Clinical Activity Score and at least 4 on NOSPECS grade, with duration under 3 months. A patient was excluded if there was uncontrolled infection, other autoimmune disease, pregnancy or lactation. The V and J ends lost 5 bases and 4 bases, in that order; junction bases with no gene match: 8. The CDR3 extends over 15 amino acids. In germline, CDR1 is MNHNS, CDR2 SASEGT. Researchers took RNA transcripts and amplified the TCR beta CDR3 regions from them. Carried out on the TCR CDR3, a first-round RT-PCR used the HTBI primer set. TCRdb fed the multiplex PCR reads into MiXCR, producing one record per CDR3 protein. Among 490,000 or so distinct CDR3 sequences, less than 20% were seen once, and the ten largest hold less than 55%.

The J gene is TRBJ1-5, the V gene TRBV6-1, with 7 bases that match TRBD1. Material: blood. This TCR was sampled from a man between 40 and 49 years old with Graves' ophthalmopathy. This chain's CDR3 is CASSRSGGPNQPQHF. The CDR3 DNA follows: TGTGCCAGCAGTCGTTCAGGGGGGCCTAATCAGCCCCAGCATTTT.